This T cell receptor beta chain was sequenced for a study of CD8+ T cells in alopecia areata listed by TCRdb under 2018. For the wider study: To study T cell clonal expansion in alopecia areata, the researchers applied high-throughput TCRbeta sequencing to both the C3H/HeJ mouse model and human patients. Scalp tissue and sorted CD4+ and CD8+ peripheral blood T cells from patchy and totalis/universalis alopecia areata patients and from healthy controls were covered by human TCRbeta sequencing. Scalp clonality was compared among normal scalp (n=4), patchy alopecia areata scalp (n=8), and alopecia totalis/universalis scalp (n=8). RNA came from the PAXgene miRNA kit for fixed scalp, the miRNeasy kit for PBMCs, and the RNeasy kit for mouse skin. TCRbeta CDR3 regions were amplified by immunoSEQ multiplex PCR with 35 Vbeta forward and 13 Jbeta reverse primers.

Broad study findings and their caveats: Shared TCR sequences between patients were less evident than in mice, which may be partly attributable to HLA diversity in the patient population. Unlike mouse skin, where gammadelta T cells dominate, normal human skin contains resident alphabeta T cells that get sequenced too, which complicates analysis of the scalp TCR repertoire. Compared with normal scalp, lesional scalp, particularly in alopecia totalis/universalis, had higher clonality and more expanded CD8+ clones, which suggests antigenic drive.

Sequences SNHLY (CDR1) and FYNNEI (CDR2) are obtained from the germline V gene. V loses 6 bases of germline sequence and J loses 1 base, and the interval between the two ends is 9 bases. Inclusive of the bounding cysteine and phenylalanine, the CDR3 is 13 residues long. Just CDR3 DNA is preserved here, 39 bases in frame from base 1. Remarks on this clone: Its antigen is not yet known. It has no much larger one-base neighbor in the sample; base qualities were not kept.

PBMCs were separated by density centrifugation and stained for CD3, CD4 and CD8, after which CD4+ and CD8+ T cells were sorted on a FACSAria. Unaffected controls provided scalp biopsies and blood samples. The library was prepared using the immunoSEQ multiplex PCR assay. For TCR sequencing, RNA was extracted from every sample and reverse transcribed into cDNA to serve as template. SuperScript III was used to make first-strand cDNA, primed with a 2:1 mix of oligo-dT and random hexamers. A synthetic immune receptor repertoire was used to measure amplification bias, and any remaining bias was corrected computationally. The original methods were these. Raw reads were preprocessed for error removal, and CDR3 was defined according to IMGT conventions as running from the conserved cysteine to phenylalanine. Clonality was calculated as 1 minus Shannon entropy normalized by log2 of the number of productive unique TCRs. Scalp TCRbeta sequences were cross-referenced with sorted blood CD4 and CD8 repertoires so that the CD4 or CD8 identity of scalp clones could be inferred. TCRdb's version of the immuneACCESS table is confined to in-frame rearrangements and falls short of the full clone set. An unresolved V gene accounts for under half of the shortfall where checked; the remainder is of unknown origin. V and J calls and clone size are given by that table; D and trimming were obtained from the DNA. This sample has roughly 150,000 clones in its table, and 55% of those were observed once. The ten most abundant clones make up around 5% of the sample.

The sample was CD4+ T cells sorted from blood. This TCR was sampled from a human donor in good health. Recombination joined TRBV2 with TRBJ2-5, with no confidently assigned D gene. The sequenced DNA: TGTGCCAGCAGGTTAGGATTCCAAGAGACCCAGTACTTC. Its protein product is CASRLGFQETQYF.